This TCR beta chain was captured by sequencing in a study of T cell changes during pregnancy in multiple sclerosis. A single count supports this clone. The CDR3 contains 15 residues. Germline V gene data show CDR1 as SGDLS and CDR2 as YYNGEE. V shed 4 bases and J shed 2 bases, with 16 bases lying between them. TCRdb keeps only in-frame clones here, not all; method: immunoSEQ multiplex PCR. The repertoire holds around 65,000 clones, with around 90% as singletons. The sequencing here drew on peripheral blood, taken in the first trimester of pregnancy. The receptor's source is a female donor with multiple sclerosis, enrolled in a pregnancy study. The gene calls are TRBV9 and TRBJ2-7; D is perhaps TRBD1 (5 bases). Here the CDR3 DNA reads TGTGCCAGCAGCCCGACGACAGTTATTACCTACGAGCAGTACTTC. Its translation: CASSPTTVITYEQYF.